What follows are 17 T cell receptor beta chains derived from one specimen sequenced in a study of shared clonotypes between healthy human individuals. Only in-frame clones appear in the TCRdb table, and some are missing; sequencing was by immunoSEQ multiplex PCR. This sample yields about 380,000 clones, of which around 96% are seen a single time; about 0.34% belongs to the top ten. Specimen: memory CD8+ T cells sorted from blood. Subset noted: CD45RO+ cells pooled with CCR7-negative TemRA cells. Receptors originate from a young man in good health.

The chain uses TRBV30 and TRBJ1-3; D not certain. The CDR3 contains 10 residues. The germline gives CDR1 GTSNPN, CDR2 SVGIG (reference sequence). The germline V and J ends were trimmed by 1 base and 5 bases, with 0 bases remaining between them. The CDR3 nucleotides are TGTGCCTGGAGTGGAAACACCATATATTTT. It specifies CAWSGNTIYF.

The rearrangement links TRBV6-6 to TRBJ2-7, with D tentatively TRBD2 (5 bases). The germline V and J ends were trimmed by 0 bases and 2 bases, with 14 bases remaining between them. The CDR3 is made up of 16 amino acids. CDR1 and CDR2 from the germline V gene are MNHNY and SVGAGI (reference sequence). Here the CDR3 reads CASSYSFIGKTYEQYF. CDR3 coding DNA: TGTGCCAGCAGTTACTCGTTCATCGGGAAAACCTACGAGCAGTACTTC.

This rearrangement joins TRBV2 to TRBJ1-4, with D possibly matching TRBD1 (5 bases). This CDR3 is built from 13 residues. The germline gives CDR1 SNHLY, CDR2 FYNNEI. V dropped 7 bases and J dropped 6 bases, with 12 bases sitting between them. CDR3 protein: CASTEGTHEKLFF. The CDR3 DNA reads TGTGCCAGCACCGAAGGGACGCATGAAAAACTGTTTTTT.

The V and J genes are TRBV6-1 and TRBJ2-5; unclear D gene. Trimming shortened V by 9 bases and J by 4 bases, and 6 bases separated the two germline ends. The CDR3 covers 10 residues. Germline CDR1 and CDR2: MNHNS and SASEGT. The CDR3: CASRVETQYF. DNA of the CDR3: TGTGCCAGTCGAGTAGAGACCCAGTACTTC.

The chain links TRBV29-1 to TRBJ2-5; D perhaps matches TRBD2 (7 bases). The end of the DNA aligns better with TRBJ2-7, so the J call may be wrong. Germline CDR1 reads SQVTM; CDR2 reads ANQGSEA. The CDR3 runs 13 residues. The DNA of the CDR3 is TGCAGCGTTGGGGGGCTAGCGGCCTACGAGCAGTACTTC. The encoded protein is CSVGGLAAYEQYF.

This clone is a singleton in its sample. The chain employs TRBV7-2 and TRBJ2-7, with a possible D match to TRBD2 (6 bases). Germline assignment: CDR1 SGHTA and CDR2 FQGNSA. The V gene lost 5 bases and the J gene lost 4 bases, with 30 bases spanning the gap. This CDR3 region has 19 residues. The CDR3 DNA follows: TGTGCCAGCAGCGTTCGGGGGACCTCCGCTCCAACGATCCTTTACGAGCAGTACTTC. Its translation is CASSVRGTSAPTILYEQYF. Variable domain in full (rest from reference TRBV7-2 and TRBJ2-7): GAGVSQSPSNKVTEKGKDVELRCDPISGHTALYWYRQSLGQGLEFLIYFQGNSAPDKSGLPSDRFSAERTGGSVSTLTIQRTQQEDSAVYLCASSVRGTSAPTILYEQYFGPGTRLTVT.

The rearrangement uses TRBV11-2 and TRBJ2-7; maybe TRBD1 (5 bases). Germline V gene data show CDR1 as SGHAT and CDR2 as FQNNGV. This CDR3 region has 14 residues. V shed 0 bases and J shed 2 bases, with 8 bases lying between them. CDR3 nucleotides: TGTGCCAGCAGCTTAGACAGGGTCACCTACGAGCAGTACTTC. It is translated as CASSLDRVTYEQYF.

This clone was picked up a small number of times. This chain links TRBV4-2 with TRBJ2-7, with 7 bases fitting TRBD2. V was clipped by 5 bases and J by 3 bases; unmatched bases: 10. CDR1 and CDR2 from the germline V gene are LGHNA and YNFKEQ. The length of the CDR3 is 15 residues. The CDR3 loop reads CASSRSLAELYEQYF. DNA for the CDR3: TGTGCCAGCAGCAGGAGTCTAGCGGAGCTCTACGAGCAGTACTTC.

The J gene is TRBJ2-7, the V gene TRBV10-3; 9 bases map to TRBD2. From germline, CDR1 is ENHRY and CDR2 SYGVKD. The V segment lost 4 bases and the J segment 3 bases; nucleotides outside the gene matches: 4. The CDR3 extends over 14 amino acids. The CDR3 here is CAISGLAGVYEQYF. In DNA, the CDR3 is TGTGCCATCAGTGGATTAGCGGGAGTCTACGAGCAGTACTTC.

This clone was detected only a few times. The chain recombines TRBV7-2 with TRBJ2-7, with 7 bases fitting TRBD2. V lost 2 bases to trimming and J lost 0 bases; unmatched junction nucleotides: 4. Germline CDR1 reads SGHTA; CDR2 reads FQGNSA. This CDR3 is built from 15 residues. This CDR3 reads CASSLFAGVSYEQYF. DNA for the CDR3: TGTGCCAGCAGCTTATTTGCGGGAGTCTCCTACGAGCAGTACTTC.

As concerns this clone: Other DNA sequences of this sample code for an identical CDR3. The rearrangement uses TRBV5-4 and TRBJ2-3; the D gene is possibly TRBD2 (5 bases). Trimming removed 0 bases at V and 0 bases at J, with 5 bases between. CDR1 is SGHNT and CDR2 is YYREEE in the germline V gene (reference sequence). CDR3 size: 14 residues. The DNA of the CDR3 is TGTGCCAGCAGCTTGGGCGGGAGCACAGATACGCAGTATTTT. As protein: CASSLGGSTDTQYF. Drawing the rest from reference TRBV5-4 and TRBJ2-3, the complete variable domain is ETGVTQSPTHLIKTRGQQVTLRCSSQSGHNTVSWYQQALGQGPQFIFQYYREEENGRGNFPPRFSGLQFPNYSSELNVNALELDDSALYLCASSLGGSTDTQYFGPGTRLTVL.

The rearrangement uses TRBV5-8 and TRBJ1-5; D might be TRBD1 (5 bases). The CDR3 has 14 amino acids. Trimming stripped 2 bases from V and 2 bases from J, with 8 bases between. Germline V gene lookup returns CDR1 SGHTS and CDR2 YDEGEE. The CDR3 region is CASSFRVGNQPQHF. DNA of the CDR3: TGTGCCAGCAGCTTCAGGGTTGGCAATCAGCCCCAGCATTTT.

V is TRBV25-1 and J is TRBJ2-6, with D hard to call. The CDR3 has 17 amino acids. CDR1 MGHDK and CDR2 SYGVNS come from the germline V gene. V gave up 1 base and J gave up 0 bases, with 10 bases separating them. CDR3 protein: CASSELGMGSGANVLTF. CDR3 nucleotides: TGTGCCAGCAGTGAATTGGGGATGGGCTCTGGGGCCAACGTCCTGACTTTC.

The CDR3: CASSVEETGLADTQYF. The CDR3 nucleotides are TGTGCCAGCAGCGTAGAAGAGACAGGTCTGGCAGATACGCAGTATTTT. The chain joins TRBV9 to TRBJ2-3; a weak D match, TRBD1 (6 bases). The CDR3 spans 16 residues. V lost 0 bases to trimming and J lost 4 bases, with 15 bases between them. CDR1 is SGDLS, CDR2 YYNGEE, per germline.

This clone was counted once. The chain has TRBV23-1 and TRBJ1-1; D remains unclear. TRBV23-1 is classed as an ORF, of uncertain function. V gave up 4 bases and J gave up 0 bases, with 3 bases separating them. The CDR3 has 12 residues. DNA for the CDR3: TGCGCCAGCAGTCCAGTGAACACTGAAGCTTTCTTT. Translating it yields CASSPVNTEAFF.

The chain combines TRBV19 with TRBJ2-4, with 15 bases matching TRBD2. The CDR3 covers 17 residues. V was pared by 3 bases and J by 7 bases, with 7 bases of the junction left unmatched. Germline V gives CDR1 LNHDA, CDR2 SQIVND (reference sequence). The CDR3 sequence: CASSITGLAGGRNIQYF. The DNA of the CDR3 is TGTGCCAGTAGTATCACCGGACTAGCGGGAGGGCGGAACATTCAGTACTTC.

In its sample, this clone was seen once. CDR3 sequence: CASSPTDRGRYNEQFF. DNA of the CDR3: TGTGCCAGCTCACCCACCGACAGGGGTAGATACAATGAGCAGTTCTTC. V and J are TRBV18 and TRBJ2-1; 8 bases agree with TRBD1. Trimming at V came to 3 bases and at J to 4 bases, leaving 8 bases not matched to a gene. The CDR3 has 16 amino acids. Germline V gives CDR1 KGHSH, CDR2 LQKENI.